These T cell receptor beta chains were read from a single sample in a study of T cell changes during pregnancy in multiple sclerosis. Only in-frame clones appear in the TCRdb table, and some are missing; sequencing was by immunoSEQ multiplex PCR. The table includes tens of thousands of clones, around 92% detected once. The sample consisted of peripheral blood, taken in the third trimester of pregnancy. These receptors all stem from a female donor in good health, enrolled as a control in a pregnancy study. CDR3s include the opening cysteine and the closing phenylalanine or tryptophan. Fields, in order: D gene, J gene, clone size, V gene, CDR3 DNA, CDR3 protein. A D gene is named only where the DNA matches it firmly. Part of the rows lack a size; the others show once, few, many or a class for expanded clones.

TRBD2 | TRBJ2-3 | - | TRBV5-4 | TGTGCCAGCAGCTTGCGGCTAGCGGAGTTCACAGATACGCAGTATTTT | CASSLRLAEFTDTQYF
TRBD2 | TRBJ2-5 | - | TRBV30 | TGTGCCTGGATGAGGACTAGCGGAGGGGAGACCCAGTACTTC | CAWMRTSGGETQYF
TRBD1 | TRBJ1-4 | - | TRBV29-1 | TGCAGCGCCGAAGGGACAGCAAATGGTGAAAAACTGTTTTTT | CSAEGTANGEKLFF
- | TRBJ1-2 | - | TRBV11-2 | TGTGCCAGCAGCTTAGTGGACAGCTATGGCTACACCTTC | CASSLVDSYGYTF
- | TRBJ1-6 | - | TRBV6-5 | TGTGCCAGCAGCTTTCGGACTGACAATTCACCCCTCCACTTT | CASSFRTDNSPLHF
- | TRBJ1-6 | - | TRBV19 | TGTGCCAGTAGCGACACGGGAAAGGTTATTTCACCCCTCCACTTT | CASSDTGKVISPLHF
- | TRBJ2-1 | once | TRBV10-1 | TGCGCCAGCAGTGAACACTACAATGAGCAGTTCTTC | CASSEHYNEQFF
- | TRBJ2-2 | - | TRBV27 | TGTGCCAGCATGTTTCCCCGGGGGGCGGGCACCGGGGAGCTGTTTTTT | CASMFPRGAGTGELFF
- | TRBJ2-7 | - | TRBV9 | TGTGCCAGCAGCGTCGGTCCAGGCGGAGGGGCCTACGAGCAGTACTTC | CASSVGPGGGAYEQYF
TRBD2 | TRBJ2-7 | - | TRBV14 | TGTGCCAGCAGCCATTCTTTGACGGGAGGTTACTACGAGCAGTACTTC | CASSHSLTGGYYEQYF
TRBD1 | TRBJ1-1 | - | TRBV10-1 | TGCGCCAGCAGTGAAATTCAGGGGGAAGGGGAAGCTTTCTTT | CASSEIQGEGEAFF
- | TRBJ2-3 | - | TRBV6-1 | TGTGCCGGAGAACAGGGTCAGGGGACAGATACGCAGTATTTT | CAGEQGQGTDTQYF
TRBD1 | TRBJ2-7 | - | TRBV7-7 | TGTGCCAGCAGCCCCGGGACAGCAATCTACGAGCAGTACTTC | CASSPGTAIYEQYF
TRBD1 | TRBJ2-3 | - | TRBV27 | TGTGCCAGCCTCGCCGGGACAGGGTTCCCAGATACGCAGTATTTT | CASLAGTGFPDTQYF
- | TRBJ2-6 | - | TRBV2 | TGTGCCAGCAACAGGGATGGGGCCAACGTCCTGACTTTC | CASNRDGANVLTF
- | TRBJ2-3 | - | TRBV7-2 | TGTGCCAGCAGCTTAGATGGGGGGGCTCCAGATACGCAGTATTTT | CASSLDGGAPDTQYF
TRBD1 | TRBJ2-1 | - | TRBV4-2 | TGTGCCAGCAGCCGGACAGGTCCGAGCTCCTACAATGAGCAGTTCTTC | CASSRTGPSSYNEQFF
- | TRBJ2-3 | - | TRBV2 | TGTGCCAGCAGTCCGGGAACGGGGAGCACAGATACGCAGTATTTT | CASSPGTGSTDTQYF
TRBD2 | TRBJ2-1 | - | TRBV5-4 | TGTGCCAGCAGCTCCGGACTAGCGGCTTTGAGCTCCTACAATGAGCAGTTCTTC | CASSSGLAALSSYNEQFF
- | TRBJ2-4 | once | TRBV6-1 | TGTGCCAGCAGTGACCCGGGGGACATTCAGTACTTC | CASSDPGDIQYF
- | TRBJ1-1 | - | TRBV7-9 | TGTGCCAGCAAATCAGGGGTAGGGGTGAACACTGAAGCTTTCTTT | CASKSGVGVNTEAFF
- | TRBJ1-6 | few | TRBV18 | TGTGCCAGCTCACCACCGGGCGGGATTCCCTATAATTCACCCCTCCACTTT | CASSPPGGIPYNSPLHF
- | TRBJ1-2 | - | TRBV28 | TGTGCCAGCAGTTTGGCAGTTCCAGGCTCCATGTATGGCTACACCTTC | CASSLAVPGSMYGYTF
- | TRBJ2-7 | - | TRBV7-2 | TGTGCCAGCAGCTTGGCGGGTTACTCCTACGAGCAGTACTTC | CASSLAGYSYEQYF
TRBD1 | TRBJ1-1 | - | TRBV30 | TGTGCCGGGGGAGCCGAGACAGGGGGCACTGAAGCTTTCTTT | CAGGAETGGTEAFF
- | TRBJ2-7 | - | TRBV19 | TGTGCCAGTAGTAAGGGGCGTTCCTACGAGCAGTACTTC | CASSKGRSYEQYF